This record looks at one T cell receptor beta chain sequence and its context. The antigen is not known. The data were taken from a study of beta chain features in type 1 diabetes. Broader study findings: Researchers caution that PCR might favor shorter templates, equally among patients and controls. Shorter TCRB CDR3s, moderately but significantly so, marked every one of the four CD4+ subsets in Type 1 diabetes patients.

The investigators reverse transcribed all of the isolated RNA, so they sequenced expressed TCRB transcripts. Only in-frame clones appear in the TCRdb table, and some are missing; sequencing was by immunoSEQ multiplex PCR. The sample includes roughly 350,000 clones, around 10% seen only once; the top ten take 0.015%. The CDR3 runs 15 residues. V was clipped by 6 bases and J by 0 bases; unmatched bases: 4. Germline V gene data show CDR1 as MNHEY and CDR2 as SVGAGI. The source material was naive CD4+ T cells from blood. The clonotype was recovered from a woman between 25 and 40 years old in good health. V is TRBV6-5 and J is TRBJ2-3, with 9 positions matching TRBD1. The CDR3 region is CASRADRGSTDTQYF. The CDR3 DNA reads as TGTGCCAGCAGAGCGGACAGGGGCAGCACAGATACGCAGTATTTT.